This T cell receptor (beta chain) was recovered during a study of cytomegalovirus exposure and HLA in healthy donors. On the study more broadly: Out of approximately 170 million T cells, an earlier analysis found 117 million unique TCR beta sequences in total.

Study-level results: Per a later analysis, approximately 16,000 TCR beta sequences showed association with HLA alleles at 0.05 false discovery rate. Reportedly, fewer N-insertions than the approximately 700-donor mean appeared in an Asian-associated ancestry cluster in a later analysis.

In the PCR, 60 Vbeta and 13 Jbeta primers were used. TCRdb's table, derived via immunoSEQ multiplex PCR, lists solely in-frame clones and lacks some. The data show some 120,000 clones, with approximately 77% seen just once and about 1.8% held by the top ten. Despite likely unrecorded immune exposures, the donors were nominally healthy at the time of sampling. With respect to this clone: Its antigen is not known. Different DNA sequences within this sample yield the same CDR3.

The CDR3 runs 16 residues. Trimming removed 4 bases from V and 1 base from J; junction bases left unmatched: 6. Germline CDR1 reads SGHRS; CDR2 reads YFSETQ. Sequencing used PBMCs. The V call is TRBV5-1, the J call TRBJ2-3, with TRBD2 identical over 10 bases. This TCR came from a man aged 18 to 35 in good health and CMV-seronegative. The DNA of the CDR3 is TGCGCCAGCAGCACCGGGCTAGCGGGGGGCACAGATACGCAGTATTTT. Protein: CASSTGLAGGTDTQYF. Complete variable domain (other parts from reference TRBV5-1 and TRBJ2-3): KAGVTQTPRYLIKTRGQQVTLSCSPISGHRSVSWYQQTPGQGLQFLFEYFSETQRNKGNFPGRFSGRQFSNSRSEMNVSTLELGDSALYLCASSTGLAGGTDTQYFGPGTRLTVL.